This T cell receptor beta chain was identified during a study of CD4 T cells in relation to SARS-CoV-2 and coronaviruses. Study-level information: PBMCs were cultured with antigen for roughly 9 days before TCR beta sequencing. Study-wide findings and caveats: The cross-reactivity analysis covered only spike protein, not other viral proteins. Compared with monoreactive clones, crossreactive clones showed significantly weaker SARS-CoV-2 expansion.

For this clone: What it recognizes is unknown.

The unexposed donors gave CD4+ T cells in about 2011-2018, prior to COVID-19. CD4+ T cells were isolated from the cells after more than 8 days of culture. Unexposed-donor CD4+ T cells were probed with SARS-CoV-2 S/N and four cold-coronavirus spikes, cells permitting. Measured with immunoSEQ multiplex PCR; TCRdb has only the in-frame clones, and not every one. The sample gives 30,000 or so clones, about 73% of which show up once; about 20% is in the top ten. J lost 4 bases, V lost 0 bases, and 3 bases had no gene match. Per the germline V gene, CDR1 is SGHKS and CDR2 is YYEKEE (reference sequence). CDR3 length: 14 residues.

The sequence was collected from a human donor in good health. V and J are TRBV5-5 and TRBJ2-7; 8 bases are shared with TRBD1. The sample comprised CD4+ T cells from PBMCs, cultured in vitro. The CDR3 spells CASSLGDRWYEQYF. CDR3 coding DNA: TGTGCCAGCAGCTTGGGGGACAGGTGGTACGAGCAGTACTTC.